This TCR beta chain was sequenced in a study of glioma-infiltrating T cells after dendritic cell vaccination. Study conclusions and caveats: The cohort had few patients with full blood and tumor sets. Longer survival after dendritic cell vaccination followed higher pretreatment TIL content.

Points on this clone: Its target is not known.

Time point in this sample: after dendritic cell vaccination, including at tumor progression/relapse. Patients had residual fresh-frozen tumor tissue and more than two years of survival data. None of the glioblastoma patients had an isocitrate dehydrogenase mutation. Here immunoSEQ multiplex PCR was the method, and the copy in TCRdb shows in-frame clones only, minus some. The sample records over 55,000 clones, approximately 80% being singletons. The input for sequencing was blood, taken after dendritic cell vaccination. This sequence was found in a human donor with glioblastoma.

The CDR3 reads CASSHREGGNTIYF. The CDR3 nucleotides read TGTGCCAGCAGCCATCGGGAAGGAGGAAACACCATATATTTT. This chain joins TRBV5-4 and TRBJ1-3, with D hard to call. Trimming removed 4 bases from V and 4 bases from J, with 12 bases in between. The CDR3 has 14 amino acids. CDR1 and CDR2 (germline): SGHNT, YYREEE (reference sequence).